This T cell receptor beta chain was captured by sequencing in a study of blood T cell repertoires in COVID-19. As for the study in general: Both acute and convalescent COVID-19 samples were obtained from the United States, Italy and Spain. PBMCs, B-cell-depleted T cells, or T cells provided the cDNA or gDNA that made up the material.

Original handling: Scientists estimated how many nucleated cells there were by amplifying reference gene primers. The assay was immunoSEQ multiplex PCR, and TCRdb's table has in-frame clones only and misses some. Clone size and V and J calls were adopted from that table, with D and trimming inferred from the DNA. The sample carries roughly 670,000 clones, just under 90% recorded once. V lost 1 base and J lost 6, with 13 bases in between. The CDR3 is 14 amino acids. Germline CDR1 reads SGHTA; CDR2 reads FQGNSA. The sequence was collected from a woman younger than 35 with acute or convalescent COVID-19. Sequencing was carried out using peripheral blood. The rearrangement links TRBV7-2 to TRBJ2-7, with a tentative D call TRBD1 (6 bases). In nucleotides, the CDR3 is TGTGCCAGCAGCTTAGATCCAGGGGCCATCGAGCAGTACTTC. Its translation: CASSLDPGAIEQYF.